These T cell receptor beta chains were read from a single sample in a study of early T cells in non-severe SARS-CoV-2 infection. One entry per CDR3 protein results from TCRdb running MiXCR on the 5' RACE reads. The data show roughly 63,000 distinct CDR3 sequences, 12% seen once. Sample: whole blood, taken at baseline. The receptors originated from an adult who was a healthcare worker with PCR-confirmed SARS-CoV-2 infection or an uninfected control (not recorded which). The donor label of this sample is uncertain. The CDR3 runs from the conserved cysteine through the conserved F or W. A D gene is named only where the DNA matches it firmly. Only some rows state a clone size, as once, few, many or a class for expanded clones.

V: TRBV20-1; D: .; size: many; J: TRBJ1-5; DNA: TGCAGTGCTAGAGATAGCGGCTTTTATAGCAATCAGCCCCAGCATTTT; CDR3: CSARDSGFYSNQPQHF
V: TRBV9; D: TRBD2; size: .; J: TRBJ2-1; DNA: TGTGCCAGCAACGGGGAGACCCGAGGGACTAGCAGGCACAATGAGCAGTTCTTC; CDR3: CASNGETRGTSRHNEQFF
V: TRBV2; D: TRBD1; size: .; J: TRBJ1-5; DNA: TGTGCCAGCAGCGGACAGGCTCTTGACAATCAGCCCCAGCATTTT; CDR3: CASSGQALDNQPQHF
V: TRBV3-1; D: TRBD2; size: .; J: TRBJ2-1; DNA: TGTGCCAGCAGCCAGATCCGGACTAGCGGGGGCAATGAGCAGTTCTTC; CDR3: CASSQIRTSGGNEQFF
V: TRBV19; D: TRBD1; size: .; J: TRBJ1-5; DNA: TGTGCCAGTACCGTAGACAGGGCTGGCCAGCCCCAGCATTTT; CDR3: CASTVDRAGQPQHF
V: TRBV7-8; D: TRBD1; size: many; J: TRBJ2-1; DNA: TGTGCCAGCAGCTTAGCGGGACAGACGAATGAGCAGTTCTTC; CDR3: CASSLAGQTNEQFF
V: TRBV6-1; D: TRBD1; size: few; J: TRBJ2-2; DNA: TGTGCCAGCAAGAGGGACAGGGGGCCAACCGGGGAGCTGTTTTTT; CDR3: CASKRDRGPTGELFF
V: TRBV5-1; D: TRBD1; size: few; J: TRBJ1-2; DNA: TGCGCCAGCAGCTTGGAAGGGACAGGACGCTATGGCTACACCTTC; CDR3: CASSLEGTGRYGYTF
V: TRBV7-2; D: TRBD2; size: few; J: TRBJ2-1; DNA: TGTGCCAGCAGCTTCGGCGGGGGGGCGAGGGAGCAGTTCTTC; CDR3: CASSFGGGAREQFF
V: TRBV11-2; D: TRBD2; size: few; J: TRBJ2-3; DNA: TGTGCCAGCAGCACGCGGGGGGGGGCAGATACGCAGTATTTT; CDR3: CASSTRGGADTQYF
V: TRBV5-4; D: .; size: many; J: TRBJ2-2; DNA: TGTGCCAGCGCTCGTGGGGGGGAGCTGTTTTTT; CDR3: CASARGGELFF
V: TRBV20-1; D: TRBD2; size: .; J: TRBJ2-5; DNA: TGCAGTGCTAGCGGCGGGGGGGCCGGGACCCAGTACTTC; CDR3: CSASGGGAGTQYF
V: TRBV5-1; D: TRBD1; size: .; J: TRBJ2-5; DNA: TGCGCCAGCAGCTTGGAGGCGCCAGGGGGCTTGGAGACCCAGTACTTC; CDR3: CASSLEAPGGLETQYF
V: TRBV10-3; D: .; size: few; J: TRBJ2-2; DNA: TGTGCCATCAGTGACTCAACAAACACCGGGGAGCTGTTTTTT; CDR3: CAISDSTNTGELFF
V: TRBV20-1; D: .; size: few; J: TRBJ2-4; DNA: TGCAGTGCTAGCCGGGGATCGGTGGGAGACATTCAGTACTTC; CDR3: CSASRGSVGDIQYF
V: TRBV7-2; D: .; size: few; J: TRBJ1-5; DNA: TGTGCCAGCAGCTTAGGAGGGGCGAATATCAATCAGCCCCAGCATTTT; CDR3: CASSLGGANINQPQHF
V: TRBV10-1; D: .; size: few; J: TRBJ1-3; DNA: TGCGCCAGCAGTGAGTCGGCGGCGAACTCTGGAAACACCATATATTTT; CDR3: CASSESAANSGNTIYF
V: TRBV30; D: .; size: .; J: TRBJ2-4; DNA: TGTGCCTGGAGTGCGGTGGGACACCCTATCCTGAGGAACATTCAGTACTTC; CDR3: CAWSAVGHPILRNIQYF
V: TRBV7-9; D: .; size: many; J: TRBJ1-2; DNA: TGTGCCAGCAGCTTTAGAGGGGCGGTTAATGGCTACACCTTC; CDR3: CASSFRGAVNGYTF
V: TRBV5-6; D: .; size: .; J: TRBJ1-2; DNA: TGTGCCAGCAGCTTGGTTCAGGGTACCGGCTATGGCTACACCTTC; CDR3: CASSLVQGTGYGYTF
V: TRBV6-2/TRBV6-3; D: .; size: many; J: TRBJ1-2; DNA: TGTGCCAGCAGTTACTCGTCTGGCTACACCTTC; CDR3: CASSYSSGYTF
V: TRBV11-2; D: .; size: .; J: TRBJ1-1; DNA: TGTGCCAGCAGTCTAGGGGCACGGGTGGCCACTGAAGCTTTCTTT; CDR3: CASSLGARVATEAFF
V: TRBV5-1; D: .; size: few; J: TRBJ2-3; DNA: TGCGCCAGCAGCCTGGTCAGCACAGATACGCAGTATTTT; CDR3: CASSLVSTDTQYF
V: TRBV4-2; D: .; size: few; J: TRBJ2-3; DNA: TGTGCCAGCAGCCAAGATTCGGCCGGGACTAGCACAGATACGCAGTATTTT; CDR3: CASSQDSAGTSTDTQYF
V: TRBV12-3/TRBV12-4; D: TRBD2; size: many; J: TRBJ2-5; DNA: TGTGCCAGCAGTTTAGATCGTCGAGCGGGGACAGAGACCCAGTACTTC; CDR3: CASSLDRRAGTETQYF
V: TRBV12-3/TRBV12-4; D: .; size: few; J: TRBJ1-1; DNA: TGTGCCAGCAGCCCTGACCACGGACAGAGAAGAAACACTGAAGCTTTCTTT; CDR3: CASSPDHGQRRNTEAFF
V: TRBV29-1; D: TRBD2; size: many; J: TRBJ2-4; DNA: TGCAGCGTTGAAGAAGTAGCGGGACCCTGGAGGTACTTC; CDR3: CSVEEVAGPWRYF
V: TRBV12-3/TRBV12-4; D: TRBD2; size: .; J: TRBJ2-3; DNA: TGTGCCAGCAGAGGAGCAGCGGGGGGCGTAGATACGCAGTATTTT; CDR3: CASRGAAGGVDTQYF
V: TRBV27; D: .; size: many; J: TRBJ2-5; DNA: TGTGCCAGCAGTTTTCTGGCAGGGACGGTGACCCAGTACTTC; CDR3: CASSFLAGTVTQYF
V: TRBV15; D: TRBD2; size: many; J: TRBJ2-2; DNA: TGTGCCACCATGGGAACCGGACTAGCGACGAACACCGGGGAGCTGTTTTTT; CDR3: CATMGTGLATNTGELFF
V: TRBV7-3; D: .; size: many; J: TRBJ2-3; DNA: TGTGCCAGCAGCTTAGTCGGGGGCACAGATACGCAGTATTTT; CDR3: CASSLVGGTDTQYF
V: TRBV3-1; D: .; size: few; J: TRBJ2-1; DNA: TGTGCCAGCAGCCTCTCTAGCGTGAGGGGGGCTGGTGAGCAGTTCTTC; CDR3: CASSLSSVRGAGEQFF
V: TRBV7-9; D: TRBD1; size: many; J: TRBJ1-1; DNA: TGTGCCAGCAGCCTTCACAGGGGGCACTACACTGAAGCTTTCTTT; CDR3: CASSLHRGHYTEAFF
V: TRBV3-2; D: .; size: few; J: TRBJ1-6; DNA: TGTGCCAGCAGCGGAGGGTTTTCACCCCTCCACTTT; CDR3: CASSGGFSPLHF
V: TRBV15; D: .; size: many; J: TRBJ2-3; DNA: TGTGCCACCAGCAGATCCCTCGAAACTAGCACAGATACGCAGTATTTT; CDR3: CATSRSLETSTDTQYF
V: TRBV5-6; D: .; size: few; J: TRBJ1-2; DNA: TGTGCCAGCAGTAAGGACAGTCCGGGAGGCTACACCTTC; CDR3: CASSKDSPGGYTF
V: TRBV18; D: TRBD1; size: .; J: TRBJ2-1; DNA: TGTGCCAGCTCAGCGAGGACAGGGGCCGGGGATGAGCAGTTCTTC; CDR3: CASSARTGAGDEQFF
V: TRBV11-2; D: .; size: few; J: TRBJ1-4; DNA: TGTGCCAGCAGCTTAGCCCGTGGCCTTGCAGTGAATGAAAAACTGTTTTTT; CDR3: CASSLARGLAVNEKLFF
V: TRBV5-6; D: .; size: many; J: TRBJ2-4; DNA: TGTGCCAGCAGCTCCCAAAACATTCAGTACTTC; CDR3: CASSSQNIQYF
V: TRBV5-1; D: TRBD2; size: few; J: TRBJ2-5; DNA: TGCGCCAGCAGCTGGGGGGGACAAGAGACCCAGTACTTC; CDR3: CASSWGGQETQYF
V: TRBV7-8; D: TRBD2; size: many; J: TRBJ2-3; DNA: TGTGCCAGCAGCTTCCGGGGGGGCACAGATACGCAGTATTTT; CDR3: CASSFRGGTDTQYF
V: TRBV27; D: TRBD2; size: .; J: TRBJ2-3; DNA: TGTGCCAGCAGTTTATCCCTGACTAGCGGGGGTGCAGATACGCAGTATTTT; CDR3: CASSLSLTSGGADTQYF
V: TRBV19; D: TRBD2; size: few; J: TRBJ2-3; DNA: TGTGCCAGTAGTATCCCTAGCGGGGGCGGAACGCAGTATTTT; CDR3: CASSIPSGGGTQYF
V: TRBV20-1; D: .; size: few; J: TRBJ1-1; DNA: TGCAGTGCTAGAGATAGGGGCTCCACTGAAGCTTTCTTT; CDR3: CSARDRGSTEAFF
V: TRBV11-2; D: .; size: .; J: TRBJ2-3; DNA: TGTGCCAGCAGCCCCGATGGGGAAAGCACAGATACGCAGTATTTT; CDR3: CASSPDGESTDTQYF
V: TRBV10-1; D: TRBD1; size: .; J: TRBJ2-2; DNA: TGCGCCAGGATTAGCGTGGGACAGACATCCACCGGGGAGCTGTTTTTT; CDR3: CARISVGQTSTGELFF
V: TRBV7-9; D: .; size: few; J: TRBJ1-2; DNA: TGTGCCAGCATTTTACAGGGCACCTATGGCTACACCTTC; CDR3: CASILQGTYGYTF
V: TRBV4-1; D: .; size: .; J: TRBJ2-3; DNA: TGCGCCAGCAGCCAAGTACTAGGGAAACCAACAGATACGCAGTATTTT; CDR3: CASSQVLGKPTDTQYF
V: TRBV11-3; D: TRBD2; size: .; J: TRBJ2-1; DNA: TGTGCCAGCAGCTTAGAGGGCGGGGGGACATTCGAGCAGTTCTTC; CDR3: CASSLEGGGTFEQFF
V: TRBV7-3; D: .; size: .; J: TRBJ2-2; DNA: TGTGCCAGCAGCTTATGGGGGCGGAAGGCGAACACCGGGGAGCTGTTTTTT; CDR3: CASSLWGRKANTGELFF